A selection of T cell receptor beta chains follows, all from one sample in a study of T cell responses to AZD1222 COVID-19 vaccine. Sequencing was performed with immunoSEQ multiplex PCR; in TCRdb, only in-frame clones are kept and a portion is missing. This table has over 65,000 clones, 85% to 90% appearing once. The sequenced sample was peripheral blood, obtained on day 0 of AZD1222 vaccination. These receptors were obtained from an adult in good health. The CDR3 runs from the conserved cysteine through the conserved F or W. D genes are given only for firm matches. Size is stated for part of the rows, as once, few or many counts, or as a class when the clone is expanded.

NA	TRBJ2-1	NA	TRBV5-1	CASSQTGSYNEQFF	TGCGCCAGCAGCCAAACAGGGTCCTACAATGAGCAGTTCTTC
NA	TRBJ1-1	TRBD1	TRBV4-3	CASSSGTGETEAFF	TGCGCCAGCAGCTCCGGGACAGGTGAGACTGAAGCTTTCTTT
NA	TRBJ2-1	NA	TRBV29-1	CSVEAESSYNEQFF	TGCAGCGTTGAAGCAGAAAGCTCCTACAATGAGCAGTTCTTC
few	TRBJ2-1	NA	TRBV4-1	CASSQETRRRQISYNEQFF	TGCGCCAGCAGCCAAGAAACTAGGAGGAGACAGATTTCCTACAATGAGCAGTTCTTC
NA	TRBJ1-1	NA	TRBV12-5	CASGLVLSPSAEAFF	TGTGCTAGTGGTTTGGTACTGAGCCCCTCGGCTGAAGCTTTCTTT
NA	TRBJ2-3	TRBD2	TRBV9	CASSVDGRGGAGDTQYF	TGTGCCAGCAGCGTAGACGGTCGCGGGGGGGCAGGGGATACGCAGTATTTT
NA	TRBJ1-2	TRBD1	TRBV7-9	CASSSEGAYYGYTF	TGTGCCAGCAGCTCCGAGGGGGCGTACTATGGCTACACCTTC
NA	TRBJ2-3	NA	TRBV7-9	CASSFQADTQYF	TGTGCCAGCAGCTTCCAGGCAGATACGCAGTATTTT
NA	TRBJ2-3	TRBD2	TRBV6-2/TRBV6-3	CASSSTSPTDTQYF	TGTGCCAGCAGTTCGACTAGCCCCACAGATACGCAGTATTTT
NA	TRBJ2-4	TRBD1	TRBV7-2	CASSLGIGTGSEYF	TGTGCCAGCAGCTTAGGTATCGGGACAGGGAGTGAGTACTTC